The present T cell receptor beta chain was sequenced within a study of T-cell memory formation after mild COVID-19. Overall study results and limits: CD4/CD8 balance characterized clones contracting day 15 to 85, and CD4+ skew characterized later expanders. CD8+ contracting clones occupied EMRA, while CD4+ ones occupied mainly CM and EM.

Constant-segment-primed 5'RACE gave TCR alpha and TCR beta cDNA libraries with sample barcodes and UMIs. TCRdb re-called the 5' RACE reads through MiXCR, storing one row per CDR3 protein. The table shows roughly 400,000 distinct CDR3 sequences, with over 15% occurring only once. The table lists this clonotype with a few counts. Antigen: not known. Germline assignment: CDR1 DFQATT and CDR2 SNEGSKA (reference sequence). Trimming stripped 5 bases from V and 0 bases from J, with 11 bases between. This CDR3 is 13 amino acids long. This chain connects TRBV20-1 to TRBJ2-7; D is ambiguous. This TCR came from a man between 18 and 29 years old who had mild COVID-19 (a few samples of this study predate the infection). Cell type and time point are not known. The sequencing input was PBMCs or a T cell subset sorted from them (not recorded which). The DNA for the CDR3 is TGCAGTGCTTCCGGGTCCTACTCCTACGAGCAGTACTTC. Translating gives CSASGSYSYEQYF.